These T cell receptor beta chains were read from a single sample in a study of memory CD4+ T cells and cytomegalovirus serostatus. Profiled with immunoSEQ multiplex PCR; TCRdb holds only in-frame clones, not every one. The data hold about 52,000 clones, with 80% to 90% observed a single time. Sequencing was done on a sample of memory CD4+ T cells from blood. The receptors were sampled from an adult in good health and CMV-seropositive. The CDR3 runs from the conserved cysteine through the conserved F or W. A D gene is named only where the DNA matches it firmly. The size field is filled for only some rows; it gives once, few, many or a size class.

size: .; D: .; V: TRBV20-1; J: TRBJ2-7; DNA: TGCAGTGGGGACGGTCCCTACGAGCAGTACTTC; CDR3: CSGDGPYEQYF
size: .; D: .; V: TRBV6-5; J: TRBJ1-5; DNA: TGTGCCAGCAGTCGATATAGCAATCAGCCCCAGCATTTT; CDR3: CASSRYSNQPQHF
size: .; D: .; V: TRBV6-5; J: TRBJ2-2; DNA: TGTGCCAGCAGTTACGGGGGGGCAACCGGGGAGCTGTTTTTT; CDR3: CASSYGGATGELFF
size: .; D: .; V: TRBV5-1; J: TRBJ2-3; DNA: TGCGCCAGCAGCATTGGGGGGGCTAGCACAGATACGCAGTATTTT; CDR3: CASSIGGASTDTQYF
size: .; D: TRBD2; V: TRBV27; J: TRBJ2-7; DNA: TGTGCCAGCAGTTCCCCCTCTAGCGGGGGGGCCTACGAGCAGTACTTC; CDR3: CASSSPSSGGAYEQYF
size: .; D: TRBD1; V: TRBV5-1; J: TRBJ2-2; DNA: TGCGCCAGCAGCTTCCGGACAGGGAACACCGGGGAGCTGTTTTTT; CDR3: CASSFRTGNTGELFF
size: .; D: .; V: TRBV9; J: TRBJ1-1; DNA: TGTGCCAGCAGCTCGGGGGTGAACACTGAAGCTTTCTTT; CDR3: CASSSGVNTEAFF
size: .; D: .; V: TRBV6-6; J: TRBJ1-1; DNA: TGTGCCAGCAGCCCACATGGGGGCACTGAAGCTTTCTTT; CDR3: CASSPHGGTEAFF
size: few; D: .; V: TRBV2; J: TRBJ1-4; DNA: TGTGCCAGCAGTGTCCAGGACAATGAAAAACTGTTTTTT; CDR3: CASSVQDNEKLFF
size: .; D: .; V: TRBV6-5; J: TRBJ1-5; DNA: TGTGCCAGCAGCCGGGACGACAATCAGCCCCAGCATTTT; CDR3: CASSRDDNQPQHF
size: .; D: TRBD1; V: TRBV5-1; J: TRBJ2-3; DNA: TGCGCCAGCAGCTTGGTTGGTGGTAGAAACAGGGGGACAGATACGCAGTATTTT; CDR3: CASSLVGGRNRGTDTQYF
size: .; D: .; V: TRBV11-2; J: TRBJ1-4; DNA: TGTGCCAGCAGCTTAGATCAGGGCAATAAAGCGGAACTGTTTTTT; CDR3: CASSLDQGNKAELFF
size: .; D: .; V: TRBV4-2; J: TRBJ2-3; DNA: TGTGCCAGCAGCCAAGTTCCCAGGGTCAGCACAGATACGCAGTATTTT; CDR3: CASSQVPRVSTDTQYF